This TCR beta chain was found in a study of molecular identifiers for immune sequencing clone quantification. One entry per CDR3 protein, called by TCRdb with MiXCR from the PCR reads. This table holds about half a million distinct CDR3 sequences, around 23% found once. CDR1 is LNHDA and CDR2 is SQIVND in the germline V gene (reference sequence). The length of the CDR3 is 13 residues. With 7 bases removed from V and 3 bases from J, the gap between germline ends came to 10 bases. Input material: naive CD8+ T cells from blood, with Jurkat cell RNA spiked in. Described subset: FACS-sorted CD8+CD4-CCR7+CD45RA+ naive T cells. This chain connects TRBV19 to TRBJ2-1; no clear D. This TCR was recovered from a human donor in good health. Some libraries in this study had Jurkat cell RNA spiked in. The CDR3 coding sequence is TGTGCCAGTACAAGTCAATTCTACAATGAGCAGTTCTTC. This translates into CASTSQFYNEQFF. The whole variable domain, remainder taken from reference TRBV19 and TRBJ2-1, is DGGITQSPKYLFRKEGQNVTLSCEQNLNHDAMYWYRQDPGQGLRLIYYSQIVNDFQKGDIAEGYSVSREKKESFPLTVTSAQKNPTAFYLCASTSQFYNEQFFGPGTRLTVL.